This T cell receptor beta chain was sequenced for a study of T cells in Graves' hyperthyroidism and ophthalmopathy. Overall study findings and caveats: Blood held most thyroid clonotypes expanded above 0.001 frequency.

The CDR3 runs to 17 residues. CDR1 is MGHRA and CDR2 is YSYEKL in the germline V gene. About this clonotype itself: The antigen is not known. One junction end does not reproduce the germline sequence, and a read error may be involved.

Each diagnosis was grounded in clinical symptoms, serum thyroxine and TRAb, thyroid ultrasound, and orbital computed tomography. It was RNA transcripts that yielded the amplified TCR beta CDR3 regions. The HTBI primer set served for first-round RT-PCR of the TCR CDR3. TCRdb redid the calling of the multiplex PCR reads with MiXCR, one entry per CDR3 protein. Of 450,000 to 700,000 distinct CDR3 sequences in the sample, 35% to 55% were seen once. The sequence was collected from an adult woman with Graves' disease, either hyperthyroidism or ophthalmopathy (not recorded which). Sequenced: peripheral blood or thyroid tissue (not recorded which). The rearrangement links TRBV4-1 to TRBJ2-7; D gene ambiguous. The CDR3 protein is CASSQVRTGGPSHEQYF. CDR3 bases: TGCGCCAGCAGCCAAGTCCGGACCGGCGGCCCCTCCCACGAGCAGTACTTC.